What follows describes a single T cell receptor beta chain. Its cognate antigen has yet to be identified. No base quality values were provided; no much bigger clone lies one nucleotide off. To sequence the TCRbeta CDR3 region, genomic DNA was isolated from the sorted cells. TCRbeta CDR3 regions were sequenced using the immunoSEQ Assay. Imported from immuneACCESS, the table was reduced by TCRdb to in-frame sequences with V and J called. These copies leave out some clones; in studies compared against another copy, an unresolved V gene accounts for under half, and the cause of the remainder is not known. This sample comprises 50,000 to 75,000 clones, 85% to 90% of them detected only once. The ten largest clones capture approximately 15% of the sample. These data come from a study of OX40 agonist ivuxolimab in advanced cancers. For the study in its entirety: Ivuxolimab was a fully human IgG2 agonistic monoclonal antibody targeting the costimulatory receptor OX40 (CD134). Intravenous ivuxolimab was administered to patients every 2 weeks at six dose levels: 0.01, 0.1, 0.3, 1.5, 3 and 10 mg/kg. Among the approximately 50 dose-escalation patients, about 19 had hepatocellular carcinoma, 15 melanoma, 9 renal cell carcinoma and 9 head and neck cancer. The dose-escalation cohort was 82.7% male with a mean age of about 65 years, ranging from about 23 to 85. Patients were allowed to have had prior anti-PD-1, anti-PD-L1 or anti-CTLA-4 therapy, and around two fifths of the dose-escalation patients had been treated with checkpoint inhibitors. Three dose-escalation patients achieved partial responses, one with hepatocellular carcinoma and two with cutaneous melanoma. The purpose of peripheral TCRbeta sequencing was to test whether ivuxolimab changed TCR sequence diversity and led to clonal T-cell expansion. The monotherapy dose-escalation portion (N of about 50 patients) of the phase I ivuxolimab trial is reported in the paper.

Patients with autoimmune disease history or receiving systemic immunosuppression were excluded from the trial. In every dose cohort, peripheral blood was drawn for TCR sequencing at baseline, cycle 4 day 1, and cycle 7 day 1. Samples came from an open-label, multicenter, first-in-human phase I dose-escalation trial of ivuxolimab. Adults with locally advanced or metastatic head and neck squamous cell, hepatocellular, melanoma or renal cell carcinoma were enrolled in the trial. Before TCR sequencing, CD4+ T cells and CD8+ T cells were sorted from peripheral blood as separate populations. Study-wide conclusions, independent of this receptor: At doses of 0.1 to 3.0 mg/kg, clonal expansion of both CD4+ and CD8+ T cells in blood was seen between baseline and week 6. After ivuxolimab, more expanded clones were found on average in CD8+ T cells than in CD4+ T cells. In partial responders in the 0.1-3.0 mg/kg groups, normalized peripheral clonal expansion was found to be among the lowest, especially among CD8+ T cells. Antigen specificity was not determined for the clonally expanded peripheral T cells. Low levels of normalized T-cell clonal expansion were also shown by some nonresponding patients.

V loses 2 bases of germline sequence and J loses 8 bases, and the interval between the two ends is 21 bases. The germline V gene specifies MNHNS as CDR1 and SASEGT as CDR2. The CDR3 contains 16 residues, cysteine and phenylalanine counted. CDR3 DNA only is kept here, 48 bases in frame from base 1. The origin of this receptor is an adult with an advanced solid tumor such as melanoma, head and neck, liver or kidney cancer. The chain employs TRBV6-1 and TRBJ1-2, with a tentative D gene TRBD1 over 6 matching bases. Sequencing was performed on CD4+ or CD8+ T cells sorted from blood, taken in a trial of the OX40 agonist ivuxolimab. The bases read TGTGCCAGCAGTGAAAATAGGGGGACTGGGAGGCTCGGCTACACCTTC. The resulting protein is CASSENRGTGRLGYTF.